In its sample, the clone carrying this TCR beta chain was seen a few times. Its antigen is not known. This record belongs to a study of identical twins. Study results and limitations: High-abundance cord blood beta clonotypes had fewer insertions; memory repertoires showed none. For out-of-frame alpha sequences shared by twins, low generation probability was in excess. The analysis was cross-sectional rather than longitudinal within donors. Modelling approaches yielded underestimates of out-of-frame TCR alpha sharing between monozygotic twins.

TCRdb passed the 5' RACE reads through MiXCR, listing each CDR3 protein once. The table shows 200,000 to 300,000 distinct CDR3 sequences, with 10% to 13% occurring only once. Germline V gene lookup returns CDR1 MNHEY and CDR2 SMNVEV (reference sequence). This CDR3 is 15 amino acids long. V was clipped by 4 bases and J by 4 bases, with 17 bases between them. Sequenced input: memory T cells sorted from blood. V gene TRBV27 combines with J gene TRBJ2-7; either TRBD1 or TRBD2 may fit D (6 bases each). This clonotype was sampled from a man in his fifties or sixties in good health. CDR3 region: CASSSGGGGTYEQYF. The CDR3 DNA reads TGTGCCAGCAGTTCAGGAGGGGGTGGTACGTACGAGCAGTACTTC.